These T cell receptor beta chains were read from a single sample in a study of T cell repertoires in cytomegalovirus infection. The antigens these receptors bind are not known. TCRdb called the reads again in MiXCR, with one record for every CDR3 protein. The sample contains roughly 990,000 distinct CDR3 sequences, approximately 31% of which appear only once. Material: cultured CD8+ T cells from PBMCs, obtained from culture after CMV antigen stimulation. The receptors were sampled from a human donor in good health (CMV status not recorded). Some clones in this sample may be carry-over from other donors' samples. CDR3s include the opening cysteine and the closing phenylalanine or tryptophan. The D gene is left open where the match is weak. Clone size appears in some rows only: once, few, many, or a class for an expanded clone.

TRBV29-1	NA	13	NA	TRBJ2-5	TGCAGCGTTGAAGGGGTATCCCAAGAGACCCAGTACTTC	CSVEGVSQETQYF
TRBV27	NA	13	few	TRBJ1-4	TGTGCCAGCAGTTTTCCCGGGGCAGAAAAACTGTTTTTT	CASSFPGAEKLFF
TRBV2	TRBD1	14	NA	TRBJ1-1	TGTGCCACATTCCCGGGACAGGGTAACACTGAAGCTTTCTTT	CATFPGQGNTEAFF
TRBV12-3/TRBV12-4	NA	14	NA	TRBJ2-1	TGTGCCAGCAGAGGGGGGGGAAGTGCGAATGAGCAGTTCTTC	CASRGGGSANEQFF
TRBV7-2	NA	15	many	TRBJ2-7	TGTGCCAGCAGCTTAGAAGGGGGTAGCTCCTACGAGCAGTACTTC	CASSLEGGSSYEQYF
TRBV12-3/TRBV12-4	NA	16	NA	TRBJ2-1	TGTGCCAGCAGCCCTTTGGCGTGGGGGGCCTACAATGAGCAGTTCTTC	CASSPLAWGAYNEQFF
TRBV12-3/TRBV12-4	NA	12	few	TRBJ2-1	TGTGCCAGCGCCAGGGACTACAATGAGCAGTTCTTC	CASARDYNEQFF
TRBV11-2	TRBD1	15	few	TRBJ2-1	TGTGCCAGCAGCTCCGGGACAGGTAATGCTAATGAGCAGTTCTTC	CASSSGTGNANEQFF
TRBV15	TRBD1	17	few	TRBJ2-7	TGTGCCACCAGCAGAGATGAGACAGGGGGCCAATCCTACGAGCAGTACTTC	CATSRDETGGQSYEQYF
TRBV19	NA	17	NA	TRBJ1-5	TGTGCCAGTAGTCCAAACCCTTCGAAAGTTTACAATCAGCCCCAGCATTTT	CASSPNPSKVYNQPQHF
TRBV6-1	NA	10	NA	TRBJ2-5	TGTTCTAACCGTCGGGAGACCCAGTACTTC	CSNRRETQYF
TRBV12-3/TRBV12-4	TRBD1	16	few	TRBJ2-1	TGTGCCAGCAGTCCGCGGACAGGGGGCGCTGGGAATGAGCAGTTCTTC	CASSPRTGGAGNEQFF
TRBV15	NA	13	few	TRBJ1-4	TGTGCCACCAGCAGGGCAGGGGACGTCCGACTGTTTTTT	CATSRAGDVRLFF
TRBV6-2/TRBV6-3	NA	14	few	TRBJ2-5	TGTGCCAGCAGTCAGCGAGGGCGTCAAGAGACCCAGTACTTC	CASSQRGRQETQYF
TRBV7-8	NA	14	many	TRBJ1-2	TGTGCCAGCAGCTTCCGCCCAGGATCGGATGGCTACACCTTC	CASSFRPGSDGYTF
TRBV7-2	TRBD1	17	many	TRBJ2-3	TGTGCCAGCAGCCGTAAGCCCCCGGGACAGGGAACAGATACGCAGTATTTT	CASSRKPPGQGTDTQYF
TRBV28	NA	14	few	TRBJ1-2	TGTGCCAGCAGTTTATGGCAGGGCGTCTATGGCTACACCTTC	CASSLWQGVYGYTF
TRBV19	TRBD1	14	many	TRBJ1-2	TGTGCCAGTAGCTTCTCAGGACAGGGCTATGGCTACACCTTC	CASSFSGQGYGYTF
TRBV19	NA	14	NA	TRBJ2-2	TGTGCCAGTAGTCCCCACACGGGGGCCGGGGAGCTGTTTTTT	CASSPHTGAGELFF
TRBV7-9	TRBD1	17	few	TRBJ2-3	TGTGCCAGCAGCCCAGATCTGGTAACAGGGGGCGCGGATACGCAGTATTTT	CASSPDLVTGGADTQYF
TRBV27	NA	12	few	TRBJ2-1	TGTGCCAGCACCGCGGGGGCGGATGAGCAGTTCTTC	CASTAGADEQFF
TRBV6-1	TRBD1	15	NA	TRBJ2-3	TGTGCCAGCAACCTGGGACAGTTTAGCACAGATACGCAGTATTTT	CASNLGQFSTDTQYF
TRBV9	NA	16	NA	TRBJ1-4	TGTGCCAGCAGCTCCTTCGGCGGCTCAACTAATGAAAAACTGTTTTTT	CASSSFGGSTNEKLFF
TRBV20-1	NA	10	NA	TRBJ2-5	TGCAGTGCTAGAACCGAGACCCAGTACTTC	CSARTETQYF
TRBV19	NA	15	few	TRBJ2-2	TGTGCCAGTAGTATCCAGGCCTCGGGGACCGGGGAGCTGTTTTTT	CASSIQASGTGELFF
TRBV6-6	TRBD1	14	many	TRBJ1-2	TGTGCCAGCAGTTACCCACAGGGGCTCTATGGCTACACCTTC	CASSYPQGLYGYTF
TRBV6-1	TRBD2	17	NA	TRBJ2-2	TGTGCCAGCAGTGAGCTCTCAGCGGGGGACCTCACCGGGGAGCTGTTTTTT	CASSELSAGDLTGELFF
TRBV6-8	NA	15	NA	TRBJ2-1	TGTGCCAGCAGTTACAGGGCCATCTCCTACAATGAGCAGTTCTTC	CASSYRAISYNEQFF
TRBV7-9	NA	12	few	TRBJ2-7	TGTGCCAGCAGCAACCGGGCCCCCGAGCAGTACTTC	CASSNRAPEQYF
TRBV29-1	NA	13	few	TRBJ1-5	TGCAGCGTTCCCGGGGGGTTCGGGCAGCCCCAGCATTTT	CSVPGGFGQPQHF
TRBV2	NA	15	NA	TRBJ1-5	TGTGCCAGCAGTGACTTGGACGTTGGCAATCAGCCCCAGCATTTT	CASSDLDVGNQPQHF
TRBV7-9	TRBD1	15	few	TRBJ2-5	TGTGCCAGCAGCCAGAGACAGGGGGTCTGGGAGACCCAGTACTTC	CASSQRQGVWETQYF
TRBV12-3/TRBV12-4	NA	15	few	TRBJ1-6	TGTGCCAGCAGTCCTTCGGGGGGCCCCAATTCACCCCTCCACTTT	CASSPSGGPNSPLHF
TRBV19	TRBD1	14	once	TRBJ1-2	TGTGCCAGTAGTTCGGGACAGGGGAGTTATGGCTACACCTTC	CASSSGQGSYGYTF
TRBV24-1	NA	12	NA	TRBJ2-2	TGTGCCACCAGTGAGGGCACCGGGGAGCTGTTTTTT	CATSEGTGELFF
TRBV6-2/TRBV6-3	NA	15	few	TRBJ2-1	TGTGCCAGCAGTTACGACCAGAGCTCCTACAATGAGCAGTTCTTC	CASSYDQSSYNEQFF
TRBV24-1	NA	14	NA	TRBJ2-1	TGTGCCACCAGTGATTTGAAACAGGGAAATGAGCAGTTCTTC	CATSDLKQGNEQFF